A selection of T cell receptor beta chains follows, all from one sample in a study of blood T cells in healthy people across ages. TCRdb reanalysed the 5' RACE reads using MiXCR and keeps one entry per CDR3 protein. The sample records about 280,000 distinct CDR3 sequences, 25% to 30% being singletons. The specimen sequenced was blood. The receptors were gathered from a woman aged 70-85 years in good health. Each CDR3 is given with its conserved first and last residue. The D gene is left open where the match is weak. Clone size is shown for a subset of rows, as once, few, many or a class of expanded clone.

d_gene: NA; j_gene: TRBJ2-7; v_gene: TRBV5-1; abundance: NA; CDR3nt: TGCGCCAGCAGCTTGTGGGTTTCCCAGGCCTCTACAACCTACGAGCAGTACTTC; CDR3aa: CASSLWVSQASTTYEQYF
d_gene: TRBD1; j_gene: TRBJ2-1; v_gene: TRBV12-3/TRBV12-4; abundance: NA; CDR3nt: TGTGCCAGCAGGAATGACAGGGTTGGCGATGAGCAGTTCTTC; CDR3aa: CASRNDRVGDEQFF
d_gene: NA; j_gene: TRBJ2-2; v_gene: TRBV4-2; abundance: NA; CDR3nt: TGTGCCAGCAGCCAAGAGAGGCTCACCGGGGAGCTGTTTTTT; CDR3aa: CASSQERLTGELFF
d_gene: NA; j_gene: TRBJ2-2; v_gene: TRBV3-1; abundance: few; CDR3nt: TGTGCCAGCAGCCAGGAAGTAGCGCTGAACACCGGGGAGCTGTTTTTT; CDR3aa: CASSQEVALNTGELFF
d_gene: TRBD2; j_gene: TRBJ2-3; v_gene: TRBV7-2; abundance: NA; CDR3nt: TGTGCCAGCAGCTTAGCCACTAGCGGGAGGGCCGCAGATACGCAGTATTTT; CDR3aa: CASSLATSGRAADTQYF
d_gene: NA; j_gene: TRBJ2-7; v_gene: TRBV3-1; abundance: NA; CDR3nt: TGTGCCAGCAGCCAAGGAGACAGCGGAACCTACGAGCAGTACTTC; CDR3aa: CASSQGDSGTYEQYF
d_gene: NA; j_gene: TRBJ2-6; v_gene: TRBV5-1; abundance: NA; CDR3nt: TGCGCCAGCAGCAGCCAGGACAAGAGCTCTGGGGCCAACGTCCTGACTTTC; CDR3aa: CASSSQDKSSGANVLTF
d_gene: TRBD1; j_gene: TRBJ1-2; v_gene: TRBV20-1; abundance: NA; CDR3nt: TGCAGTGCCCCGGGACAGCATAACTATGGCTACACCTTC; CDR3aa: CSAPGQHNYGYTF
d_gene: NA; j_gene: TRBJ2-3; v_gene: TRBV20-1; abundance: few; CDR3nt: TGCAGTGCCGATAAAAGGGCCTGGGATGAGAACCCCACAGATACGCAGTATTTT; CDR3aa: CSADKRAWDENPTDTQYF
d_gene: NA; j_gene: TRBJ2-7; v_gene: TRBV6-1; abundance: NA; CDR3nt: TGTGCCAGCAAAGGGGTTGGATCCTACGAGCAGTACTTC; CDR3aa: CASKGVGSYEQYF
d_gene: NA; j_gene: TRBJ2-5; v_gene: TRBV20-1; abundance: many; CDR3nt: TGCAGTGCTAGACCACGTAGGACGGCTGGGGAGACCCAGTACTTC; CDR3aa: CSARPRRTAGETQYF
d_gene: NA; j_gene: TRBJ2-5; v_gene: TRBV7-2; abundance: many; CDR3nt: TGTGCCAGCAGCTTAGGAGGGAGGTACCAAGAGACCCAGTACTTC; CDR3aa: CASSLGGRYQETQYF
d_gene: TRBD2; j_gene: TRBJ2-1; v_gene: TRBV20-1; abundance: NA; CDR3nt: TGCAGTGCTAGGATGCTAGCGGGAGTTAGTGGCTACAATGAGCAGTTCTTC; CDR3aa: CSARMLAGVSGYNEQFF
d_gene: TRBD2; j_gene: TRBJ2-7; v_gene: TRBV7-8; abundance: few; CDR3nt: TGTGCCAGCAGCTTAGAGGGGGGACTAGCGGGGGCCTACGAGCAGTACTTC; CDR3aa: CASSLEGGLAGAYEQYF
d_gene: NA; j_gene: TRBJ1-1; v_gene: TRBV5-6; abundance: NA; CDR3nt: TGTGCCAGCAGCGGTGCGAGGGTGCATATGAACACTGAAGCTTTCTTT; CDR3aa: CASSGARVHMNTEAFF
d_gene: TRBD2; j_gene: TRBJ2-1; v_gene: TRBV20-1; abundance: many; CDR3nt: TGCAGTGCCGTTGGTGGCGGGAGGACGAGCTCCTACAATGAGCAGTTCTTC; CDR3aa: CSAVGGGRTSSYNEQFF
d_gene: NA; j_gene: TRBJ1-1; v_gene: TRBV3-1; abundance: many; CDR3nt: TGTGCCAGCAGGGACGGACTTAACACTGAAGCTTTCTTT; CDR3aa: CASRDGLNTEAFF
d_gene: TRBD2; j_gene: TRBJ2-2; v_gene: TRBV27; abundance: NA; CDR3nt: TGTGCCAGCAGTAGCGGGGGTAACACCGGGGAGCTGTTTTTT; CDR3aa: CASSSGGNTGELFF
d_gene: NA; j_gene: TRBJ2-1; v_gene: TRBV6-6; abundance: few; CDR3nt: TGTGCCAGCACGATGCTGGACTCCTACAATGAGCAGTTCTTC; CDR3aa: CASTMLDSYNEQFF
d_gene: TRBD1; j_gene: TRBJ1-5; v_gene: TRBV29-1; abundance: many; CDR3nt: TGCAGCGGCCGGGACAGGGGGCCTTATAGCAATCAGCCCCAGCATTTT; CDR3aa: CSGRDRGPYSNQPQHF
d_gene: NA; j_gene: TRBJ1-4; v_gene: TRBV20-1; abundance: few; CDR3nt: TGCAGCGTCGGCCATGCAACTAATGAAAAACTGTTTTTT; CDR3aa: CSVGHATNEKLFF
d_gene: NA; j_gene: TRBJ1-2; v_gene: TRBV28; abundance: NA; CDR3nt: TGTGCCAGCAGTAGTATGGATTCAGGCTACACCTTC; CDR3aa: CASSSMDSGYTF
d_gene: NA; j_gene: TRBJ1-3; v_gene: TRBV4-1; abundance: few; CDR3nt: TGCGCCAGCAGCCAAGATATTCCCTCTGGAAACACCATATATTTT; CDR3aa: CASSQDIPSGNTIYF
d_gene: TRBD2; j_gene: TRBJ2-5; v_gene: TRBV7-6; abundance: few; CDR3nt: TGTGCCAGCAGTAGAGGGGGGACTAGCATTCAAGAGACCCAGTACTTC; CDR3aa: CASSRGGTSIQETQYF
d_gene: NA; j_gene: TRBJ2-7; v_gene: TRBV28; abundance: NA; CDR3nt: TGTGCCAGCAGTGGGGGACACCCGGGACTCTCCGAGCAGTACTTC; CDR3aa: CASSGGHPGLSEQYF
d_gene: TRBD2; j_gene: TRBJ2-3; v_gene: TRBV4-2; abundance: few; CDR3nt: TGTGCCAGCAGCCAACGACTAGCGGGAGACACAGATACGCAGTATTTT; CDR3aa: CASSQRLAGDTDTQYF
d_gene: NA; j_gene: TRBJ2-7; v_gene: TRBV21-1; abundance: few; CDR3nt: TGTGCCAGCAGCCATAAAGGGGGACTAGCGGAGGAAATAAGACTCGAGCAGTACTTC; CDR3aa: CASSHKGGLAEEIRLEQYF
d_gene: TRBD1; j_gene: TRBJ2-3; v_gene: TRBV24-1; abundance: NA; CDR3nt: TGTGCCACCAGTGCCGGACAGGGGGCAACAGATACGCAGTATTTT; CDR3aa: CATSAGQGATDTQYF
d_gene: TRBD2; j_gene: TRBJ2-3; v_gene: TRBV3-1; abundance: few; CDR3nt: TGTGCCAGCAGTCCTAGCGGGAGTAGTGATACGCAGTATTTT; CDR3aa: CASSPSGSSDTQYF
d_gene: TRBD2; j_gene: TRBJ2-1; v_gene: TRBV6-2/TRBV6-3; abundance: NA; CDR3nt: TGTGCCAGCAGGACTAGCGGGACAGGACACAATGAGCAGTTCTTC; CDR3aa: CASRTSGTGHNEQFF
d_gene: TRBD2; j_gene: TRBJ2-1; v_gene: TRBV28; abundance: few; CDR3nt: TGTGCCAGCAGTTTAACAGCGGGGGGGAGGAATGAGCAGTTCTTC; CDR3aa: CASSLTAGGRNEQFF
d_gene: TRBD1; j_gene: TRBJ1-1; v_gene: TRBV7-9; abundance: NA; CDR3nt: TGTGCCAGCAGCCCGAGGGGACAGGGCACTGAAGCTTTCTTT; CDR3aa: CASSPRGQGTEAFF
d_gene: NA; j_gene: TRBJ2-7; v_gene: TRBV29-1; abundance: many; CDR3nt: TGCAGCGTTGGTAGTACGAACGAGCAGTACTTC; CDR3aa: CSVGSTNEQYF
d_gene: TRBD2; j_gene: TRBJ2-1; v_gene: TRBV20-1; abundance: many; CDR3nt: TGCAGTGCTAGACCGCGGACTAGCGGGAGCTTATTCAATGAGCAGTTCTTC; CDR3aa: CSARPRTSGSLFNEQFF
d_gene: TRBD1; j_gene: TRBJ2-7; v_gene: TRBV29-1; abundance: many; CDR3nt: TGCAGCGTCGAGACAGGGGACGAGCAGTACTTC; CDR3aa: CSVETGDEQYF
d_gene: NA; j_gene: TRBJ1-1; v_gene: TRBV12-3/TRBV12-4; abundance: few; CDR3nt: TGTGCCAGCAGTTTGGAAACTGAAGCTTTCTTT; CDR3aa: CASSLETEAFF
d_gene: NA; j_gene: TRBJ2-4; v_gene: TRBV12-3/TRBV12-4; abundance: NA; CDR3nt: TGTGCCAGCAGTTTTTTGGGTAGTGAAAACATTCAGTACTTC; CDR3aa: CASSFLGSENIQYF
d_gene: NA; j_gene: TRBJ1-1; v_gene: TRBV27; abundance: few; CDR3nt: TGTGCCAGCGCGAGAAATAGCATGAACACTGAAGCTTTCTTT; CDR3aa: CASARNSMNTEAFF
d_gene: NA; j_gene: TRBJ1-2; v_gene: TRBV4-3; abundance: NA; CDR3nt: TGCGCCAGCAGCCAAGATCGGGGCCAGGGAATCGGCTACACCTTC; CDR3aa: CASSQDRGQGIGYTF
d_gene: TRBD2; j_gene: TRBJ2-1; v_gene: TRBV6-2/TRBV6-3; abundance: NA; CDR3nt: TGTGCCAGCACTTTAGCGGGAGGATCCTACAATGAGCAGTTCTTC; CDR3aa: CASTLAGGSYNEQFF
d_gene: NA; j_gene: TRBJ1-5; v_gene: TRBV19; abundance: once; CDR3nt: TGTGCCAGTACAGAACAGAAGCAATATAGCAATCAGCCCCAGCATTTT; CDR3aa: CASTEQKQYSNQPQHF
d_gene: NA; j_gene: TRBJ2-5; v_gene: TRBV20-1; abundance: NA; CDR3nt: TGCAGTGCTAGCAATGTCAGGGGTAATTGGGAGACCCAGTACTTC; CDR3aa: CSASNVRGNWETQYF